The 32 T cell receptor beta chains below come from one sample, sequenced in a study of T cell repertoires in cytomegalovirus infection. TCRdb called the reads again in MiXCR, with one record for every CDR3 protein. Of around 280,000 distinct CDR3 sequences in the sample, roughly 15% were seen once. The specimen was PBMCs. The receptors come from a human donor in good health (CMV status not recorded). Some clones in this sample may be carry-over from other donors' samples.

V usage is TRBV5-1 and J usage is TRBJ2-3; tentatively, D is TRBD2 (7 bases). The CDR3 spans 14 residues. Trimming pared 2 bases from V and 5 bases from J, leaving 12 bases between. Germline CDR1 SGHRS, CDR2 YFSETQ. The CDR3 DNA reads TGCGCCAGCAGCTTCGGGGGGCTGAAAGATACGCAGTATTTT. The encoded protein is CASSFGGLKDTQYF.

This clonotype was found many times. V gene TRBV7-2 combines with J gene TRBJ2-4; 7 nucleotides line up with TRBD1. The CDR3 consists of 14 residues. Germline V gene sequence: CDR1 SGHTA, CDR2 FQGNSA. The trim removed 6 bases at V and 1 base at J, leaving 3 bases unmatched. The CDR3 region has the DNA TGTGCCAGCAGTGCACAGGGGGCCAAAAACATTCAGTACTTC. Translating it yields CASSAQGAKNIQYF.

This clonotype occurred many times. J is TRBJ2-2 and V is TRBV4-1, with TRBD1 as a possible D gene (6 bases). This CDR3 spans 16 amino acids. CDR1 MGHRA and CDR2 YSYEKL come from the germline V gene. Trimming took 3 bases from V and 0 from J, leaving 11 bases between them. The CDR3 coding sequence is TGCGCCAGCAGCCAGGGGGCCGCCGCGAACACCGGGGAGCTGTTTTTT. Amino acid sequence: CASSQGAAANTGELFF.

This clonotype turned up a few times. The DNA for the CDR3 is TGTGCCAGCAGCTATCAGGCGGGGGACGAGCAGTACTTC. As protein: CASSYQAGDEQYF. The chain couples TRBV7-3 to TRBJ2-7; 7 bases line up with TRBD2. Germline trimming cut 4 bases from V and 5 bases from J; bases unmatched to any gene: 5. Germline V CDR1 and CDR2: SGHTA, FQGTGA. There are 13 residues in the CDR3.

About this clonotype: This may come from a read error, since a much larger clone is one base off. The chain has TRBV10-2 and TRBJ1-5; 8 bases are shared with TRBD1. CDR1 is WSHSY and CDR2 is SAAADI in the germline V gene. This CDR3 is 14 amino acids long. CDR3: CDSRKTGDNQPQHF. The CDR3 DNA sequence: TGCGACAGCAGGAAGACAGGGGATAATCAGCCCCAGCATTTT.

There are a few counts of this clonotype. The genes are TRBV15 and TRBJ2-6, with TRBD1 as a possible D gene (5 bases). From germline, CDR1 is LNHNV and CDR2 YYDKDF (reference sequence). The length of the CDR3 is 16 residues. Trimming removed 0 bases from V and 1 base from J, with 7 bases in between. The CDR3 is CATSRDQGSGANVLTF. The CDR3 coding sequence is TGTGCCACCAGCAGAGACCAGGGATCTGGGGCCAACGTCCTGACTTTC.

Many counts were recorded for this clonotype. The rearrangement joins TRBV7-8 to TRBJ2-7; 13 positions match TRBD2. The CDR3 spans 14 residues. With V trimmed by 1 base and J by 6 bases, 0 bases remained unmatched. Germline CDR1 is SGHVS and CDR2 is FQNEAQ. The CDR3 bases are TGTGCCAGCAGCTTAGGGACTAGCGGGAGCGAGCAGTACTTC. This sequence encodes CASSLGTSGSEQYF.

This chain links TRBV12-3 or TRBV12-4 with TRBJ1-5; no clear D. V was pared by 5 bases and J by 4 bases, with 6 bases between. CDR3 length: 12 amino acids. This CDR3 is CASSNRNQPQHF. DNA for the CDR3: TGTGCCAGCAGTAACAGAAATCAGCCCCAGCATTTT.

This clonotype appeared many times. This chain uses TRBV7-6 with TRBJ2-3; 7 bases map to TRBD1. This CDR3 is built from 15 residues. V gave up 7 bases and J gave up 2 bases; unmatched junction bases: 9. Germline CDR1 and CDR2: SGHVS and FNYEAQ. CDR3 in DNA: TGTGCCAGCACTCGTCAGGGACAGACCACAGATACGCAGTATTTT. It encodes CASTRQGQTTDTQYF.

The chain recombines TRBV7-2 with TRBJ1-5; D might be TRBD1 (5 bases). The germline CDR1 and CDR2 sequences are SGHTA and FQGNSA. The CDR3 totals 15 residues. The V end was cut by 5 bases, the J end by 0 bases, with 11 bases between. This chain's CDR3 is CASSPVGVSNQPQHF. The CDR3 DNA reads TGTGCCAGCAGCCCAGTGGGGGTTAGCAATCAGCCCCAGCATTTT.

This clonotype occurred many times. The CDR3 nucleotides are TGCAGTGCTAGAGGGGGATTGGACACCGGGGAGCTGTTTTTT. This gives the protein CSARGGLDTGELFF. V is TRBV20-1 and J is TRBJ2-2; D gene unclear. This CDR3 has 14 amino acids. V gave up 1 base and J gave up 3 bases, with 9 bases separating them. In germline, CDR1 is DFQATT, CDR2 SNEGSKA (reference sequence).

The chain employs TRBV18 and TRBJ2-1, with 8 bases aligning to TRBD1. The trim removed 4 bases at V and 5 bases at J, leaving 10 bases unmatched. The germline V gene encodes CDR1 KGHSH and CDR2 LQKENI. The CDR3 runs to 16 residues. This CDR3 is CASSLLDRVVNNEQFF. The CDR3 DNA follows: TGTGCCAGCTCACTACTGGACAGGGTAGTAAACAATGAGCAGTTCTTC. Drawing the rest from reference TRBV18 and TRBJ2-1, the complete variable domain is NAGVMQNPRHLVRRRGQEARLRCSPMKGHSHVYWYRQLPEEGLKFMVYLQKENIIDESGMPKERFSAEFPKEGPSILRIQQVVRGDSAAYFCASSLLDRVVNNEQFFGPGTRLTVL.

This clonotype has only a few counts. This chain connects TRBV6-6 to TRBJ2-2, with TRBD2 matching over 13 bases. From germline, CDR1 is MNHNY and CDR2 SVGAGI (reference sequence). Unmatched junction bases numbered 5, after V lost 2 bases and J lost 2 bases. The CDR3 is 18 amino acids. This CDR3 is CASSYRGTSGANTGELFF. The CDR3 nucleotides are TGTGCCAGCAGTTACCGCGGGACTAGCGGGGCCAACACCGGGGAGCTGTTTTTT.

This clonotype was counted many times. V and J are TRBV6-1 and TRBJ2-1; D gene unclear. V dropped 9 bases and J dropped 9 bases, with 21 bases sitting between them. CDR1 is MNHNS and CDR2 is SASEGT in the germline V gene. CDR3 length: 14 amino acids. CDR3 in amino acids: CARILARIEVEQFF. The CDR3 nucleotides are TGTGCCAGAATTTTGGCTAGAATCGAGGTTGAGCAGTTCTTC.

The chain joins TRBV5-1 to TRBJ2-1; a possible D gene is TRBD1 (6 bases). V shed 0 bases and J shed 4 bases, with 11 bases lying between them. The length of the CDR3 is 15 residues. The germline gives CDR1 SGHRS, CDR2 YFSETQ. CDR3 sequence (DNA): TGCGCCAGCAGCTTGGGAGGGGGAGATTACAATGAGCAGTTCTTC. Amino acid sequence: CASSLGGGDYNEQFF.

The genes are TRBV7-6 and TRBJ2-1, with 10 bases that match TRBD2. V lost 3 bases to trimming and J lost 9 bases; unmatched junction nucleotides: 11. The CDR3 is made up of 16 amino acids. The V gene's germline CDR1 is SGHVS and CDR2 FNYEAQ. The CDR3: CASSFPSGRGGSEQFF. CDR3 coding DNA: TGTGCCAGCAGCTTTCCAAGCGGGAGGGGTGGCAGTGAGCAGTTCTTC.

Worth noting for this clonotype: The final CDR3 position lacks the conserved phenylalanine or tryptophan, pointing to a likely read error. The chain joins TRBV29-1 to TRBJ1-3; TRBD1 agrees at 7 bases. J gave up 2 bases and V 5 bases, and 3 bases lay outside the gene matches. Looked up from germline, CDR1 is SQVTM and CDR2 is ANQGSEA. This CDR3 spans 13 amino acids. The CDR3, as DNA: TGCAGCGTTCAAGGGGGCACTGGAAACACCATATATTTA. Amino acid sequence: CSVQGGTGNTIYL.

This clonotype showed up many times. The chain couples TRBV7-8 to TRBJ2-1; TRBD1 aligns across 8 bases. Germline V CDR1 and CDR2: SGHVS, FQNEAQ. Trimming at V came to 3 bases and at J to 6 bases, leaving 7 bases not matched to a gene. The CDR3 is 15 residues long. As DNA, the CDR3 is TGTGCCAGCAGCTTCCTAGACAGGGGCCCCAATGAGCAGTTCTTC. This encodes CASSFLDRGPNEQFF.

CDR3 sequence: CASSNLQETQYF. For the CDR3, the DNA is TGTGCCAGCAGTAACCTCCAAGAGACCCAGTACTTC. This sequence joins TRBV6-2 or TRBV6-3 and TRBJ2-5; D is unresolved. Germline loops: CDR1 MNHEY, CDR2 SVGEGT. The V gene lost 5 bases and the J gene lost 1 base, with 5 bases spanning the gap. This CDR3 has 12 residues.

The table lists this clonotype with many counts. This chain uses TRBV7-6 with TRBJ2-7; TRBD2 agrees at 9 bases. CDR1 is SGHVS and CDR2 is FNYEAQ in the germline V gene. The trim removed 5 bases at V and 2 bases at J, leaving 10 bases unmatched. The CDR3 length is 16 residues. Here the CDR3 DNA reads TGTGCCAGCAGCCCCGCTAGGGGACTAGCTGCCTACGAGCAGTACTTC. Translation: CASSPARGLAAYEQYF.

V gene TRBV7-3 combines with J gene TRBJ1-1; D might be TRBD1 (5 bases). The V end lost 5 bases, the J end lost 4 bases, and 17 bases lay between the germline ends. The CDR3 extends over 15 amino acids. Germline V gene lookup returns CDR1 SGHTA and CDR2 FQGTGA. CDR3 nucleotides: TGTGCCAGCAGCCCCCAACAGGCGTCATCCACTGAAGCTTTCTTT. Protein sequence: CASSPQQASSTEAFF.

The genes are TRBV5-6 and TRBJ1-6, with no clear D. The V and J ends lost 4 bases and 7 bases respectively, with 18 bases between them. The CDR3 loop spans 16 amino acids. Looked up from germline, CDR1 is SGHDT and CDR2 is YYEEEE. CDR3 DNA sequence: TGTGCCAGCAGCGGACTTAGGGCTACAAAAAATTCACCCCTCCACTTT. It codes for CASSGLRATKNSPLHF.

This clonotype has at least ten counts. The chain joins TRBV12-3 or TRBV12-4 to TRBJ1-4, with D possibly matching TRBD1 (5 bases). The CDR3 length is 15 residues. V was shortened by 6 bases and J by 5 bases, with 16 bases between the two germline ends. CDR3 nucleotide sequence: TGTGCCAGCAGCAGAGCTCAGGGACTCAATGAAAAACTGTTTTTT. This translates into CASSRAQGLNEKLFF.

The rearrangement joins TRBV19 to TRBJ2-7, with D unresolved. The CDR3 extends over 12 amino acids. Trimming removed 11 bases at V and 0 bases at J, with 11 bases between. Germline V gene lookup returns CDR1 LNHDA and CDR2 SQIVND (reference sequence). The CDR3 coding sequence is TGTGCCGTCGGGCTAAACTCCTACGAGCAGTACTTC. This sequence encodes CAVGLNSYEQYF.

This clonotype has more than one count but fewer than ten. The chain couples TRBV29-1 to TRBJ1-1; D gene unclear. Germline V gene lookup returns CDR1 SQVTM and CDR2 ANQGSEA. Trimming removed 7 bases at V and 1 base at J, with 7 bases between. This CDR3 spans 11 amino acids. For the CDR3, the DNA is TGCAGCGGGACTGGGAACACTGAAGCTTTCTTT. This sequence encodes CSGTGNTEAFF. Combining the CDR3 with reference TRBV29-1 and TRBJ1-1 gives the whole variable domain SAVISQKPSRDICQRGTSLTIQCQVDSQVTMMFWYRQQPGQSLTLIATANQGSEATYESGFVIDKFPISRPNLTFSTLTVSNMSPEDSSIYLCSGTGNTEAFFGQGTRLTVV.

Many counts were recorded for this clonotype. This chain joins TRBV7-2 and TRBJ2-3; perhaps D is TRBD1 or TRBD2 (5 bases each). This CDR3 comprises 13 residues. With 5 bases removed from V and 1 base from J, the gap between germline ends came to 7 bases. Germline V lookup: CDR1 SGHTA, CDR2 FQGNSA. CDR3 loop: CASSRDGTDTQYF. The CDR3 coding sequence is TGTGCCAGCAGCCGGGACGGCACAGATACGCAGTATTTT.

The genes are TRBV4-1 and TRBJ2-7; D perhaps matches TRBD1 (6 bases). The CDR3 length is 14 residues. V lost 0 bases, J lost 3 bases, and 9 bases lay in between. CDR1 and CDR2 (germline): MGHRA, YSYEKL. The CDR3 reads CASSQEGGRYEQYF. In DNA, the CDR3 is TGCGCCAGCAGCCAAGAAGGGGGACGCTACGAGCAGTACTTC.

The rearrangement uses TRBV7-3 and TRBJ2-2; possibly TRBD2 for D (5 bases). The CDR3 covers 15 residues. V lost 6 bases and J 6 bases, leaving 17 bases between the germline ends. Per the germline V gene, CDR1 is SGHTA and CDR2 is FQGTGA. The CDR3 DNA reads TGTGCCAGCAGTGAACTAGGGATGGAACCCGGGGAGCTGTTTTTT. Protein sequence: CASSELGMEPGELFF.

J is TRBJ1-5 and V is TRBV20-1, with 9 bases fitting TRBD1. The V and J ends lost 1 base and 7 bases, in that order; junction bases with no gene match: 8. In germline, CDR1 is DFQATT, CDR2 SNEGSKA (reference sequence). The CDR3 is made up of 15 amino acids. The CDR3 loop reads CSARVSTGGGQPQHF. The CDR3 region has the DNA TGCAGTGCTAGAGTGTCGACAGGGGGTGGACAGCCCCAGCATTTT.

This clonotype was found many times. The genes are TRBV19 and TRBJ1-6, with 9 bases lining up with TRBD1. The CDR3 is 19 residues long. Germline V gives CDR1 LNHDA, CDR2 SQIVND (reference sequence). The junction had 12 bases not matched to a gene; V was cut back by 6 bases and J by 0 bases. CDR3 region: CASSIRQGGISSYNSPLHF. In DNA, the CDR3 is TGTGCCAGTAGCATTCGACAGGGGGGAATTAGCTCCTATAATTCACCCCTCCACTTT.

The chain carries TRBV3-1 and TRBJ1-2; D not certain. The length of the CDR3 is 14 residues. Trimming shortened V by 4 bases and J by 0 bases, and 9 bases separated the two germline ends. Germline loops: CDR1 LGHDT, CDR2 YNNKEL (reference sequence). This CDR3 is CASSRRPPNYGYTF. Written as DNA, the CDR3 is TGTGCCAGCAGCCGAAGACCTCCTAACTATGGCTACACCTTC.

This chain joins TRBV7-1 and TRBJ2-7; 10 bases are a match to TRBD1. TRBV7-1 is filed as an ORF, its function uncertain. The ends lost 5 bases at V and 11 bases at J; junction bases unmatched: 9. The length of the CDR3 is 13 residues. The DNA of the CDR3 is TGTGCCAGCAGCGGTGGGACAGGGGAGGTGGAGTACTTC. This sequence encodes CASSGGTGEVEYF.